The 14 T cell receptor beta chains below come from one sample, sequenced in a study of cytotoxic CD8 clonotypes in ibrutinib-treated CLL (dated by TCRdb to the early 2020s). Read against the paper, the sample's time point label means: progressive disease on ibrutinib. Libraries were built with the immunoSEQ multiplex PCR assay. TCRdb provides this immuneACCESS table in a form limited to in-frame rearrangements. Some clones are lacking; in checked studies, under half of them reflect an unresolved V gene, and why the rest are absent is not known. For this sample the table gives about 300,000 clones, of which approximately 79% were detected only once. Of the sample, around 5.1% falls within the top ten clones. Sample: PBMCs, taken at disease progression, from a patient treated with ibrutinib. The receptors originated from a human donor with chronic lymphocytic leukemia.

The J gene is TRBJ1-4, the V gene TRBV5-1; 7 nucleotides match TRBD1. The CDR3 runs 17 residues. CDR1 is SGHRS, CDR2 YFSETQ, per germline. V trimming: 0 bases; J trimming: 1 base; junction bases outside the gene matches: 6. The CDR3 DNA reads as TGCGCCAGCAGCTTGGCGACAGGGTTGGTAACTAATGAAAAACTGTTTTTT. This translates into CASSLATGLVTNEKLFF.

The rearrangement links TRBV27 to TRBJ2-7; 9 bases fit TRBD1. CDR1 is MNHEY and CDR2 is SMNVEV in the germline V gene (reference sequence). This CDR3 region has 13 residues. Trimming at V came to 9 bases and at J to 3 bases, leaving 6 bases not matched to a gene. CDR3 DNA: TGTGCCAGTGGGACAGGGAGTTTCTACGAGCAGTACTTC. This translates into CASGTGSFYEQYF.

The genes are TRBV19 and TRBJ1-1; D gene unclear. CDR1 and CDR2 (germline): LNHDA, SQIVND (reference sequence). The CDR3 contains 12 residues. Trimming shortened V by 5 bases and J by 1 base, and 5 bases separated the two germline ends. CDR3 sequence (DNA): TGTGCCAGTAGTTTCGGGAACACTGAAGCTTTCTTT. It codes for CASSFGNTEAFF.

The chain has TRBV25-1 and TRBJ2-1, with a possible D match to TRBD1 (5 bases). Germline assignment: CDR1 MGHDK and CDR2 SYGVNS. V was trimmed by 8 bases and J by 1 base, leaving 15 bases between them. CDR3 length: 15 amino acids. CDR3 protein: CASGPSGASYNEQFF. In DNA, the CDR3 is TGTGCCAGCGGGCCCAGTGGGGCTTCCTACAATGAGCAGTTCTTC.

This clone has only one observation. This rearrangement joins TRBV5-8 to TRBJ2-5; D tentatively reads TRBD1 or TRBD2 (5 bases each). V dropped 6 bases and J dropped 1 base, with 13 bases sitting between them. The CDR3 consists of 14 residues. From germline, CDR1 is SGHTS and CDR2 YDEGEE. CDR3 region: CASILQGVQETQYF. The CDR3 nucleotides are TGTGCCAGCATCCTTCAGGGAGTCCAAGAGACCCAGTACTTC.

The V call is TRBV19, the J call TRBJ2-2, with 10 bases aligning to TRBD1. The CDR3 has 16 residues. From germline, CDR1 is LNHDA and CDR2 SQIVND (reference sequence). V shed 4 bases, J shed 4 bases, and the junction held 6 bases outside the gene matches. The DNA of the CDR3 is TGTGCCAGTAGTAGACAGGGGGCATACGTCACCGGGGAGCTGTTTTTT. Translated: CASSRQGAYVTGELFF.

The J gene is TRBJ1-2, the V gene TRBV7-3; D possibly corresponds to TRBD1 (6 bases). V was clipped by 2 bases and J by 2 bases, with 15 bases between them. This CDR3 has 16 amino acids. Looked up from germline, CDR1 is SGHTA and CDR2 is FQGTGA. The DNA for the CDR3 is TGTGCCAGCAGCTTAGAGGTTGGGGGCTTGAACTATGGCTACACCTTC. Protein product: CASSLEVGGLNYGYTF.

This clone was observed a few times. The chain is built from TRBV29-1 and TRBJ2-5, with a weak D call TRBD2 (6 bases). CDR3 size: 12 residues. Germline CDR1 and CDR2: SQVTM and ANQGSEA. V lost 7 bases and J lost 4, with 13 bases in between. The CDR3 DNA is TGCAGCGCAATGCGGGACGGAGAGACCCAGTACTTC. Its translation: CSAMRDGETQYF.

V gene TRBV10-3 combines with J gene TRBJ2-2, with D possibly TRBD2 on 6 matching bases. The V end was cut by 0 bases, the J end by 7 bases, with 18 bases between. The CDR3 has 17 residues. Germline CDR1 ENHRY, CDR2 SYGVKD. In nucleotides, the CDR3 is TGTGCCATCAGTGAGTCTGGAGGGTTTGGGCCGAGCGGGGAGCTGTTTTTT. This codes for CAISESGGFGPSGELFF.

As DNA, the CDR3 is TGTGCCAGCAGCATAGACAGGGAAGGCACAGATACGCAGTATTTT. Translation gives CASSIDREGTDTQYF. The chain recombines TRBV7-3 with TRBJ2-3, with 7 positions matching TRBD1. This CDR3 spans 15 amino acids. Germline V gene data show CDR1 as SGHTA and CDR2 as FQGTGA. The J segment lost 1 base and the V segment lost 5 bases, leaving 6 bases of the junction unmatched.

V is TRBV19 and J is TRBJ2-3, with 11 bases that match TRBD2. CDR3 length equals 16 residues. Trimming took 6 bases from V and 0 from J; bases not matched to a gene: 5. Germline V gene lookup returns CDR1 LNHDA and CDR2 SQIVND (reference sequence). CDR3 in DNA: TGTGCCAGTAGCCAACTAGCGGGGGCCAGCACAGATACGCAGTATTTT. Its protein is CASSQLAGASTDTQYF.

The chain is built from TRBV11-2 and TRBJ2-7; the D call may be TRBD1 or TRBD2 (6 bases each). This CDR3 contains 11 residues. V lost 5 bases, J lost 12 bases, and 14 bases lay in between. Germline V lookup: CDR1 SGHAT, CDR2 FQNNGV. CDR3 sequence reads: CASSLEGGGYF. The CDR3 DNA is TGTGCCAGCAGCCTCGAGGGGGGCGGGTACTTC.

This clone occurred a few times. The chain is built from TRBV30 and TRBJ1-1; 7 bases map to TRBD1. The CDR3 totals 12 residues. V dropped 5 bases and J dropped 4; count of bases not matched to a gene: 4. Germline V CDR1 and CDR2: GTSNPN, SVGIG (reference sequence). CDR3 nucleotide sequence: TGTGCCTGGGACAGGGTCAGCACTGAAGCTTTCTTT. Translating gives CAWDRVSTEAFF.

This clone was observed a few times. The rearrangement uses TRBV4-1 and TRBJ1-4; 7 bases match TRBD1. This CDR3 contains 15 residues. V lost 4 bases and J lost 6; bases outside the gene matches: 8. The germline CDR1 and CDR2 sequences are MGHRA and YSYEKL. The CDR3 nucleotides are TGCGCCAGCAGCCTCTCCGGGACAGCGGATGAAAAACTGTTTTTT. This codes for CASSLSGTADEKLFF.